This T cell receptor beta chain was sequenced for a study of cytomegalovirus exposure and HLA in healthy donors. Study observations and caveats: Common viral pathogens seemed to be connected with several of the most significant clusters, according to a later analysis.

The CDR3 loop spans 19 amino acids. With 3 bases removed from V and 0 bases from J, the gap between germline ends came to 21 bases. Germline V gene sequence: CDR1 WSHSY, CDR2 SAAADI. Researchers ran the PCR with 60 Vbeta and 13 Jbeta primers. Repertoires were generated with immunoSEQ multiplex PCR, while TCRdb's copy carries only in-frame clones and drops some. The table shows a few hundred thousand clones, with about four fifths occurring only once. In its sample, this clone was seen once. What it binds is unknown. V is TRBV10-2 and J is TRBJ2-1, with TRBD2 as a possible D gene (6 bases). This sequence originates from a girl aged 2-9 years in good health and CMV-seronegative. The sample was PBMCs. The DNA of the CDR3 is TGCGCCAGCAGTGACCCCGGGTGGGGCGGGGCTAGCTCCTACAATGAGCAGTTCTTC. Protein: CASSDPGWGGASSYNEQFF.